The sequence of this T cell receptor (beta chain) was determined in a study of T cell changes during pregnancy in multiple sclerosis. Clones were read by immunoSEQ multiplex PCR, and TCRdb kept only the in-frame ones, dropping some. The sample yields under 100,000 clones, 85% to 95% seen once. The V and J ends lost 6 bases and 7 bases, in that order; junction bases with no gene match: 17. Germline V CDR1 and CDR2: WSHSY, SAAADI. The CDR3 totals 17 residues. This clonotype originated in a female donor with multiple sclerosis, enrolled in a pregnancy study. The chain carries TRBV10-2 and TRBJ2-4, with 8 bases matching TRBD2. Sequenced material: peripheral blood, taken in the third trimester of pregnancy. CDR3 residues: CASSLPGTRERGNIQYF. The CDR3 region has the DNA TGCGCCAGCAGCCTCCCGGGGACTAGGGAAAGAGGGAACATTCAGTACTTC.